The 2 T cell receptor beta chains reported below all come from one sample, sequenced in a study of cytomegalovirus exposure and HLA in healthy donors. The PCR contained 60 Vbeta and 13 Jbeta primers. Sequencing was performed with immunoSEQ multiplex PCR; in TCRdb, only in-frame clones are kept and a portion is missing. The table has about 140,000 clones, around 79% seen once. The sample taken for sequencing was PBMCs. The receptors shown here come from a woman aged 40 to 55 in good health and CMV-seronegative.

The chain recombines TRBV6-6 with TRBJ2-7; D gene uncertain. Germline V gene sequence: CDR1 MNHNY, CDR2 SVGAGI (reference sequence). The CDR3 has 16 residues. The V and J ends lost 2 bases and 2 bases respectively, with 16 bases between them. The CDR3 bases are TGTGCCAGCAGTTACCCTACAGAGAGCCCCACCTACGAGCAGTACTTC. Translated, it gives CASSYPTESPTYEQYF.

This clone was found once. The CDR3 region has the DNA TGCGCCAGCAGCTTTGGGGCGAACGCCGGTGAGACCCAGTACTTC. This encodes CASSFGANAGETQYF. The chain carries TRBV5-1 and TRBJ2-5, with D possibly matching TRBD1 (5 bases). The CDR3 is 15 amino acids. Trimming removed 2 bases at V and 5 bases at J, with 16 bases between. Germline-derived CDR1 and CDR2 are SGHRS and YFSETQ.